These 25 T cell receptor beta chains share one sample of origin, sequenced in a study of PD-L1 blockade in urothelial cancer. Sequencing was performed with immunoSEQ multiplex PCR; in TCRdb, only in-frame clones are kept and a portion is missing. This sample has about 63,000 clones, with roughly four fifths found just once. Described time point: pretreatment peripheral blood. Sequencing used PBMCs, obtained around atezolizumab (anti-PD-L1) treatment. All receptors come from a man between 65 and 80 years old with urothelial cancer.

The gene calls are TRBV19 and TRBJ2-2; D is perhaps TRBD2 (6 bases). V lost 4 bases and J 2 bases, leaving 14 bases between the germline ends. CDR1 and CDR2 from the germline V gene are LNHDA and SQIVND (reference sequence). This CDR3 is 16 amino acids long. The CDR3 region is CASSTAGTFNTGELFF. In DNA, the CDR3 is TGTGCCAGTAGTACTGCCGGGACTTTTAACACCGGGGAGCTGTTTTTT.

This rearrangement joins TRBV10-3 to TRBJ1-4; D gene ambiguous. The CDR3 contains 15 residues. With 3 bases removed from V and 8 bases from J, the gap between germline ends came to 16 bases. Germline assignment: CDR1 ENHRY and CDR2 SYGVKD. The CDR3 is CAISDPGVRGEKLFF. In nucleotides, the CDR3 is TGTGCCATCAGTGACCCCGGGGTCCGCGGGGAAAAACTGTTTTTT.

The V gene is TRBV11-2, the J gene TRBJ2-5; D is perhaps TRBD2 (6 bases). V dropped 5 bases and J dropped 1 base, with 11 bases sitting between them. This CDR3 is built from 14 residues. Per germline, CDR1 SGHAT and CDR2 FQNNGV. The CDR3 is CASSNRGIQETQYF. CDR3 coding DNA: TGTGCCAGCAGCAACCGGGGGATCCAAGAGACCCAGTACTTC.

The chain links TRBV2 to TRBJ2-7; maybe TRBD1 (6 bases). Deletions cut 5 bases from V and 3 bases from J, with 11 bases between. Germline CDR1 is SNHLY and CDR2 is FYNNEI. There are 13 residues in the CDR3. The CDR3 DNA reads TGTGCCAGCAGTATTACAGGGAACTACGAGCAGTACTTC. This gives the protein CASSITGNYEQYF.

This clone was detected a few times. This chain uses TRBV7-9 with TRBJ2-1, with TRBD1 matching 7 bases. The V gene's germline CDR1 is SEHNR and CDR2 FQNEAQ (reference sequence). This CDR3 spans 15 amino acids. Trimming took 4 bases from V and 0 from J; bases not matched to a gene: 3. The CDR3 DNA reads TGTGCCAGCAGCTCGACAGGGAGCTCCTACAATGAGCAGTTCTTC. This translates into CASSSTGSSYNEQFF.

This chain uses TRBV5-1 with TRBJ2-3, with D possibly being TRBD2 (6 bases). Trimming left V 4 bases short and J 2 bases short, with 20 bases between. CDR1 is SGHRS and CDR2 is YFSETQ in the germline V gene. The CDR3 loop spans 17 amino acids. Here the CDR3 reads CASSPGTATLITDTQYF. For the CDR3, the DNA is TGCGCCAGCAGCCCAGGGACTGCAACCCTAATCACAGATACGCAGTATTTT.

The chain carries TRBV19 and TRBJ2-7; D possibly corresponds to TRBD1 (5 bases). V was pared by 8 bases and J by 2 bases, with 13 bases between. Germline CDR1 LNHDA, CDR2 SQIVND (reference sequence). This CDR3 has 13 amino acids. The CDR3 sequence is CASGSTETYEQYF. The CDR3 region has the DNA TGTGCCAGTGGGTCGACAGAGACCTACGAGCAGTACTTC.

This rearrangement joins TRBV7-2 to TRBJ1-3, with D maybe TRBD1 (6 bases). The CDR3 contains 16 residues. The V gene lost 2 bases and the J gene lost 0 bases, with 11 bases spanning the gap. Germline loops: CDR1 SGHTA, CDR2 FQGNSA. In DNA form, the CDR3 reads TGTGCCAGCAGCTTATACGGGGGGCCCTCTGGAAACACCATATATTTT. Translation: CASSLYGGPSGNTIYF.

V is TRBV5-1 and J is TRBJ2-3, with 8 bases matching TRBD2. The CDR3 is 16 amino acids. V lost 3 bases and J lost 0; bases outside the gene matches: 6. The germline V gene has CDR1 SGHRS and CDR2 YFSETQ. CDR3 residues: CASSSILAGSTDTQYF. In DNA form, the CDR3 reads TGCGCCAGCAGCTCCATTTTAGCGGGAAGCACAGATACGCAGTATTTT.

The sample holds a few counts of this clone. The J gene is TRBJ2-7, the V gene TRBV9; 7 bases are a match to TRBD2. V gave up 0 bases and J gave up 2 bases; unmatched junction bases: 8. The CDR3 spans 16 residues. Germline CDR1 reads SGDLS; CDR2 reads YYNGEE. Here the CDR3 reads CASSVEVAGATYEQYF. Here the CDR3 DNA reads TGTGCCAGCAGCGTAGAAGTAGCGGGTGCCACCTACGAGCAGTACTTC.

V usage is TRBV14 and J usage is TRBJ2-3, with 10 bases fitting TRBD1. Unmatched junction bases numbered 5, after V lost 6 bases and J lost 2 bases. Germline V CDR1 and CDR2: SGHDN, FVKESK. CDR3 length equals 15 residues. The CDR3 DNA reads TGTGCCAGCAGAGAGACAGGGGGCCTCACAGATACGCAGTATTTT. Its protein product is CASRETGGLTDTQYF.

This chain uses TRBV5-1 with TRBJ2-7; D gene unclear. Trimming left V 0 bases short and J 3 bases short, with 7 bases between. Germline V CDR1 and CDR2: SGHRS, YFSETQ. CDR3 length: 13 residues. CDR3 amino acids: CASSLDTDYEQYF. CDR3 nucleotides: TGCGCCAGCAGCTTGGACACCGACTACGAGCAGTACTTC.

The CDR3 reads CAISGTGALNTEAFF. The DNA for the CDR3 is TGTGCCATCAGTGGGACAGGGGCCCTGAACACTGAAGCTTTCTTT. The chain carries TRBV10-3 and TRBJ1-1; TRBD1 aligns across 9 bases. This CDR3 comprises 15 residues. Trimming at V came to 4 bases and at J to 0 bases, leaving 3 bases not matched to a gene. Germline assignment: CDR1 ENHRY and CDR2 SYGVKD.

This chain connects TRBV29-1 to TRBJ1-3, with D perhaps TRBD1 (6 bases). Trimming cost V 5 bases and J 1 base, with 12 bases left between them. CDR3 length: 14 residues. Germline V lookup: CDR1 SQVTM, CDR2 ANQGSEA. For the CDR3, the DNA is TGCAGCGTTTCCAGGGGAACTTCTGGAAACACCATATATTTT. Protein sequence: CSVSRGTSGNTIYF.

V usage is TRBV6-5 and J usage is TRBJ2-7, with 7 bases aligning to TRBD1. CDR1 and CDR2 (germline): MNHEY, SVGAGI. This CDR3 comprises 14 residues. Trimming removed 6 bases from V and 6 bases from J; junction bases left unmatched: 11. The chain's CDR3 is CASRRPGQSREQYF. CDR3 coding DNA: TGTGCCAGCAGGAGGCCGGGACAGAGTCGCGAGCAGTACTTC.

The chain joins TRBV2 to TRBJ2-2; D is unresolved. The CDR3 runs 14 residues. Germline loops: CDR1 SNHLY, CDR2 FYNNEI. Trimming pared 6 bases from V and 7 bases from J, leaving 15 bases between. The CDR3 region is CASRGDAVVGELFF. The CDR3 DNA follows: TGTGCCAGCAGAGGTGACGCGGTCGTCGGGGAGCTGTTTTTT.

This chain uses TRBV9 with TRBJ1-1; D ambiguous. Germline CDR1 is SGDLS and CDR2 is YYNGEE. V was pared by 3 bases and J by 3 bases, with 9 bases between. The length of the CDR3 is 13 residues. CDR3 loop: CASSAPPDTEAFF. CDR3 DNA sequence: TGTGCCAGCAGCGCACCCCCAGACACTGAAGCTTTCTTT.

The chain couples TRBV19 to TRBJ1-2; the D gene is possibly TRBD1 (5 bases). Germline CDR1 is LNHDA and CDR2 is SQIVND (reference sequence). The CDR3 is made up of 14 amino acids. V lost 3 bases and J lost 2, with 10 bases in between. CDR3 loop: CASSIVPGNYGYTF. Here the CDR3 DNA reads TGTGCCAGTAGTATCGTCCCAGGGAACTATGGCTACACCTTC.

This chain connects TRBV5-1 to TRBJ2-7, with TRBD2 identical over 8 bases. Germline trimming cut 5 bases from V and 2 bases from J; bases unmatched to any gene: 9. This CDR3 comprises 15 residues. From germline, CDR1 is SGHRS and CDR2 YFSETQ. The CDR3: CASSPGGEQPYEQYF. In DNA form, the CDR3 reads TGCGCCAGCAGTCCGGGGGGGGAGCAGCCCTACGAGCAGTACTTC.

This chain joins TRBV5-4 and TRBJ2-7; a weak D match, TRBD2 (6 bases). The germline gives CDR1 SGHNT, CDR2 YYREEE (reference sequence). The V end was cut by 1 base, the J end by 3 bases, with 14 bases between. The CDR3 runs to 15 residues. CDR3: CASSLPGTANYEQYF. The CDR3 nucleotides are TGTGCCAGCAGCTTGCCCGGGACTGCCAACTACGAGCAGTACTTC.

The V gene is TRBV7-8, the J gene TRBJ2-7; D perhaps matches TRBD2 (6 bases). Looked up from germline, CDR1 is SGHVS and CDR2 is FQNEAQ. CDR3 length: 14 amino acids. Trimming left V 4 bases short and J 2 bases short, with 12 bases between. The chain's CDR3 is CASSSRSGPYEQYF. CDR3 bases: TGTGCCAGCAGCTCTCGTAGCGGCCCCTACGAGCAGTACTTC.

The gene calls are TRBV7-8 and TRBJ1-1; 9 positions agree with TRBD1. The germline V gene has CDR1 SGHVS and CDR2 FQNEAQ. The CDR3 totals 14 residues. V shed 5 bases and J 5 bases; nucleotides not matched to a gene: 6. CDR3 bases: TGTGCCAGCAGCGGCCGGACAGGGGAAACTGAAGCTTTCTTT. Translating gives CASSGRTGETEAFF.

The chain joins TRBV5-1 to TRBJ2-1; the match to TRBD2 covers 11 bases. J gave up 0 bases and V 4 bases, and 3 bases lay outside the gene matches. Germline values: CDR1 SGHRS, CDR2 YFSETQ. The CDR3 spans 16 residues. The CDR3 DNA reads TGCGCCAGCAGCCCGACTAGCGGGGACTCCTACAATGAGCAGTTCTTC. Residues: CASSPTSGDSYNEQFF.

V gene TRBV2 combines with J gene TRBJ2-7; D may be TRBD1 (5 bases). The CDR3 totals 13 residues. Germline V CDR1 and CDR2: SNHLY, FYNNEI. V gave up 0 bases and J gave up 5 bases, with 8 bases separating them. The CDR3 sequence: CASSEAGADEQYF. DNA for the CDR3: TGTGCCAGCAGTGAAGCAGGGGCCGACGAGCAGTACTTC.

This chain links TRBV7-2 with TRBJ2-7, with 7 bases fitting TRBD1. Germline lookup yields CDR1 SGHTA and CDR2 FQGNSA. The CDR3 runs 14 residues. V shed 5 bases and J 2 bases; nucleotides not matched to a gene: 6. Written as DNA, the CDR3 is TGTGCCAGCAGCCACCGGGACAGACCCTACGAGCAGTACTTC. It encodes CASSHRDRPYEQYF.